This T cell receptor (beta chain) is from a study of T cells after yellow fever vaccination. Notes on the study in general: Overlap between CD4 and CD8 compartments was detected for a small share of clonotypes.

A 5'RACE template-switching step, the method used to make TCR cDNA, added a universal primer site and UMIs. MiXCR, run by TCRdb on the 5' RACE reads, gives a single entry per CDR3 protein. This repertoire shows approximately 450,000 distinct CDR3 sequences, around 20% found once; its top ten account for roughly a sixth. The CDR3 is made up of 16 amino acids. Trimming at V came to 1 base and at J to 2 bases, leaving 5 bases not matched to a gene. CDR1 SQVTM and CDR2 ANQGSEA come from the germline V gene. In its sample, this clonotype was seen a few times. Its specificity is not known. This clonotype originated in a man younger than 35 who received the YFV17D yellow fever vaccine. The rearrangement joins TRBV29-1 to TRBJ2-3; 11 nucleotides agree with TRBD2. The sequencing used PBMCs, collected before the yellow fever booster vaccination. The CDR3 sequence: CSVEVLAGVSTDTQYF. The DNA for the CDR3 is TGCAGCGTTGAAGTACTAGCGGGGGTCTCCACAGATACGCAGTATTTT.